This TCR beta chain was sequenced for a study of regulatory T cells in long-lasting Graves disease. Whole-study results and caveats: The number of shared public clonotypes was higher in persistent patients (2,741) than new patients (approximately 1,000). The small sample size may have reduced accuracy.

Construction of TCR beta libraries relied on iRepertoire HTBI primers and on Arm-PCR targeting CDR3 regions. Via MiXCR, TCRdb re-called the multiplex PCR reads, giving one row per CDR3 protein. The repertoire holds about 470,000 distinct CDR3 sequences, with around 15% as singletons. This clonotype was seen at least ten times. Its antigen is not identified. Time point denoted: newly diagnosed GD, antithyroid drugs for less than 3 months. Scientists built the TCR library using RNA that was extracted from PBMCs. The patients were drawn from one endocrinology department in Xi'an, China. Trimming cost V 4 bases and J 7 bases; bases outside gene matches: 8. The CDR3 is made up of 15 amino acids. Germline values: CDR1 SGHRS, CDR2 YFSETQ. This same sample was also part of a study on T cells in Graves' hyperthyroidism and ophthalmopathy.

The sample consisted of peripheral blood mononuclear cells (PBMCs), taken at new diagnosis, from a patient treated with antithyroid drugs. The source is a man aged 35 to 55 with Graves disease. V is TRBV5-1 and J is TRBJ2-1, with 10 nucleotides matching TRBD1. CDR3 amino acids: CASSPGTGARNEQFF. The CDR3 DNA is TGCGCCAGCAGCCCAGGGACAGGGGCTCGGAATGAGCAGTTCTTC.